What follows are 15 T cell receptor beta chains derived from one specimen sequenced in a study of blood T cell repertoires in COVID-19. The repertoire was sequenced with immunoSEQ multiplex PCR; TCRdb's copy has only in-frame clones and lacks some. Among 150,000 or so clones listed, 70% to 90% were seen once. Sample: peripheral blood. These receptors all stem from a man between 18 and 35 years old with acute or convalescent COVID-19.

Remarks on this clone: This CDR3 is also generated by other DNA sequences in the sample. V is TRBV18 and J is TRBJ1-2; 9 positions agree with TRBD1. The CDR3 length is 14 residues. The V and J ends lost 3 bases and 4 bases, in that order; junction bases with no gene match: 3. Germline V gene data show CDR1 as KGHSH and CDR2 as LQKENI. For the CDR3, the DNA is TGTGCCAGCTCACCTCCGGGACAGGGCTATGGCTACACCTTC. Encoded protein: CASSPPGQGYGYTF.

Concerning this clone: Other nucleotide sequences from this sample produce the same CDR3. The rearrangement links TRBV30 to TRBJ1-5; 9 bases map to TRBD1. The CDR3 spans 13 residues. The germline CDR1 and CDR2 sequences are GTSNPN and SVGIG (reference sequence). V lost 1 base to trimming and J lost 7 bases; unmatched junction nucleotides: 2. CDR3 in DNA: TGTGCCTGGAGTGGACAGGGGGGACAGCCCCAGCATTTT. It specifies CAWSGQGGQPQHF. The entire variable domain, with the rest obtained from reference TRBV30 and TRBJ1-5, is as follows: SQTIHQWPATLVQPVGSPLSLECTVEGTSNPNLYWYRQAAGRGLQLLFYSVGIGQISSEVPQNLSASRPQDRQFILSSKKLLLSDSGFYLCAWSGQGGQPQHFGDGTRLSIL.

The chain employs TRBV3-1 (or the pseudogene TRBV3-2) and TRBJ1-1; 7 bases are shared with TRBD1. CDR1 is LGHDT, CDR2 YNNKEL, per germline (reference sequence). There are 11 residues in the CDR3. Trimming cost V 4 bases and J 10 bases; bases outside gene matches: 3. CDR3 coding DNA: TGTGCCAGCAGCCGCGCAGGGGGAGCTTTCTTT. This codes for CASSRAGGAFF.

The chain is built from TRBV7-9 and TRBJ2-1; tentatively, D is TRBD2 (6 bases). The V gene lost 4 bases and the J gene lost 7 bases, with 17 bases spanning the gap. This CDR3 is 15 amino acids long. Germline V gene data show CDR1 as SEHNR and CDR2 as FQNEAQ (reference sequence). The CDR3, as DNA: TGTGCCAGCAGCTCCATGGGGGGACTGGTTAATGAGCAGTTCTTC. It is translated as CASSSMGGLVNEQFF.

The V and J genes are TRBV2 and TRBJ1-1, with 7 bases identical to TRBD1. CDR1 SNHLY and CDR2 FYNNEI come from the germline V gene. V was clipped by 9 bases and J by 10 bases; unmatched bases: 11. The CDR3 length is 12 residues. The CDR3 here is CARLDRASIAFF. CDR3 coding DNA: TGTGCCAGACTAGACAGGGCCAGTATAGCTTTCTTT.

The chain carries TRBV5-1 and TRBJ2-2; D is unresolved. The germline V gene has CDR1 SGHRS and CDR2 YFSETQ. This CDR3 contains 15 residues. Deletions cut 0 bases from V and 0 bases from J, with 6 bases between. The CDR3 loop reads CASSLGLTNTGELFF. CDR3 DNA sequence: TGCGCCAGCAGCTTGGGGCTCACGAACACCGGGGAGCTGTTTTTT.

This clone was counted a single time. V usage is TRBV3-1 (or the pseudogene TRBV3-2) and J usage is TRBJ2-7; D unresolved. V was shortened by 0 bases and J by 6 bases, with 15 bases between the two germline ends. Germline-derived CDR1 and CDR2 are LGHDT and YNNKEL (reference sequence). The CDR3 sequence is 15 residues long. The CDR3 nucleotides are TGTGCCAGCAGCCAAGATCCCCTCCCGTCGGGCGAGCAGTACTTC. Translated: CASSQDPLPSGEQYF.

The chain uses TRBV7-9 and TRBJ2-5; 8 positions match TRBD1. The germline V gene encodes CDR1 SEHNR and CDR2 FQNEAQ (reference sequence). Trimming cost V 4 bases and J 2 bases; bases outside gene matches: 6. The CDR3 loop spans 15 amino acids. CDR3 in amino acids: CASSSGQAYQETQYF. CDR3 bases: TGTGCCAGCAGCTCGGGACAGGCGTATCAAGAGACCCAGTACTTC.

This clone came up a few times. The CDR3 loop is CASSVSGGTDTQYF. CDR3 DNA sequence: TGTGCCAGCAGCGTCTCAGGGGGCACAGATACGCAGTATTTT. V and J are TRBV6-4 and TRBJ2-3; weak D call: TRBD1 (6 bases). Germline V CDR1 and CDR2: MRHNA, SNTAGT. This CDR3 is 14 amino acids long. V was clipped by 6 bases and J by 1 base, with 11 bases between them.

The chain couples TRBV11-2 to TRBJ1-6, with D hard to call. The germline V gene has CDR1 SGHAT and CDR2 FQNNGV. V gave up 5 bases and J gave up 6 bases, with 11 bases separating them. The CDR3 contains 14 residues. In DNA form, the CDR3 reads TGTGCCAGCAGCCGAGCTTCTAGTAATTCACCCCTCCACTTT. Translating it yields CASSRASSNSPLHF.

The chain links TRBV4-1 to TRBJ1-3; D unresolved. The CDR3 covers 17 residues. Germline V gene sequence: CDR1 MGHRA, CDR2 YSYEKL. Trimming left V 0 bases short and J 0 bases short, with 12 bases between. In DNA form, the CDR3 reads TGCGCCAGCAGCCAAGAAGCTACACACTACTCTGGAAACACCATATATTTT. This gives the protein CASSQEATHYSGNTIYF.

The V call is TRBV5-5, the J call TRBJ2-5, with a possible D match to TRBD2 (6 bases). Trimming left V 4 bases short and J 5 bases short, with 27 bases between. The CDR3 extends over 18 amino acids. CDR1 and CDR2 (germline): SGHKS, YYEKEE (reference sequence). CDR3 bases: TGTGCCAGCAGCCTGGGTGCTGGGGGACTCCCTGGGGCGGAGACCCAGTACTTC. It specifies CASSLGAGGLPGAETQYF.

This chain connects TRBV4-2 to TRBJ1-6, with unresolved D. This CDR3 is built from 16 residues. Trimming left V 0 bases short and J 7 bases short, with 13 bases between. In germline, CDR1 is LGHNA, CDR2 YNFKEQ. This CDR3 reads CASSQDVGPPNSPLHF. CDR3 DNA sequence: TGTGCCAGCAGCCAAGATGTTGGGCCGCCCAATTCACCCCTCCACTTT.

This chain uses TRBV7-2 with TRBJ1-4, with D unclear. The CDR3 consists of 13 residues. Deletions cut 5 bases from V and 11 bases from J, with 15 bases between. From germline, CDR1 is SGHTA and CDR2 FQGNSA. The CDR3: CASSLDTPGKLFF. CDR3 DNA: TGTGCCAGCAGCCTTGACACGCCGGGGAAACTGTTTTTT.

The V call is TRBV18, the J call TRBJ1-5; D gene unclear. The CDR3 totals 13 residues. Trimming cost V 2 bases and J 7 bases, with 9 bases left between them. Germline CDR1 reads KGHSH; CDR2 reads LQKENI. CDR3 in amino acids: CASSPDARQPQHF. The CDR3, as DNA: TGTGCCAGCTCACCAGATGCGCGACAGCCCCAGCATTTT.